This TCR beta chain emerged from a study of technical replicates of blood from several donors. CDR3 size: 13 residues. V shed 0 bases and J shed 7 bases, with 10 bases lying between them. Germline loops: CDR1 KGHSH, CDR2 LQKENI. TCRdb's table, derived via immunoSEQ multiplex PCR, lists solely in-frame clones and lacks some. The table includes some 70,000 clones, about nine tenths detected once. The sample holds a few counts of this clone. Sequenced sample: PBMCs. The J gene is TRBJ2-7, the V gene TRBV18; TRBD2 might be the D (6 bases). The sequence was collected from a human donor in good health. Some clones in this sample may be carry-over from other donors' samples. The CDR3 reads CASSPPARGEQYF. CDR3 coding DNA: TGTGCCAGCTCACCACCGGCCCGGGGGGAGCAGTACTTC.